The 11 T cell receptor beta chains presented below share a single source sample, sequenced in a study of breast tumors, draining lymph nodes, adjacent tissues (TCRdb year 2016). The library relied on multiplex PCR. Instrument used: Illumina HiSeq 2000. The public reads were quality trimmed at Q25 with fastp and then assembled into clones with MiXCR by TCRdb, keeping productive beta chains. Entries are consolidated by CDR3 protein sequence, retaining the most common genes and DNA. The sample has some 150,000 distinct CDR3 sequences on record, 33% of them singletons. The biggest ten clones account for about 3.7% of the sample. The axillary draining lymph nodes of breast cancer patients were the source of the lymph node samples. Sample: axillary lymph node tissue. The receptors come from a female donor with breast cancer. Some clones in this sample may be carry-over from other donors' samples.

As for this clonotype: A much larger clone differs from this one at a single base, so this may be a read error. The rearrangement joins TRBV30 to TRBJ2-1, with TRBD1 as a possible D gene (5 bases). Germline-derived CDR1 and CDR2 are GTSNPN and SVGIG (reference sequence). CDR3 size: 12 residues. CDR3 in DNA: TGTGCCCGGAGTAGGGGCCACAATGAGCAGTTCTTC. Protein product: CARSRGHNEQFF.

There are many counts of this clonotype. One end of the junction fails to match germline, which may point to a read error. This chain uses TRBV20-1 with TRBJ2-7; 9 bases are shared with TRBD1. CDR3 length equals 12 residues. Germline CDR1 DFQATT, CDR2 SNEGSKA (reference sequence). The CDR3 DNA reads as TGCAGTGCTAGACCCCTCGGGACAGGGATGGTCTTC. Translating gives CSARPLGTGMVF.

This clonotype occurred many times. The chain employs TRBV4-3 and TRBJ2-3, with D tentatively TRBD1 (6 bases). V gave up 0 bases and J gave up 2 bases, with 12 bases separating them. The CDR3 totals 16 residues. In germline, CDR1 is LGHNA, CDR2 YSLEER. The CDR3 is CASSQDGGLDTDTQYF. The CDR3 region has the DNA TGCGCCAGCAGCCAAGATGGGGGCTTGGACACAGATACGCAGTATTTT.

This clonotype occurred many times. The rearrangement links TRBV10-3 to TRBJ2-7; weak D call: TRBD2 (6 bases). The V and J ends lost 6 bases and 6 bases respectively, with 21 bases between them. The CDR3 covers 15 residues. The germline CDR1 and CDR2 sequences are ENHRY and SYGVKD. The CDR3 spells CAISEEGTSPPEQYF. For the CDR3, the DNA is TGTGCCATCAGCGAAGAAGGGACTTCTCCCCCCGAGCAGTACTTC.

This clonotype has at least ten counts. V is TRBV30 and J is TRBJ1-6, with a weak D call TRBD1 (6 bases). The length of the CDR3 is 13 residues. V lost 6 bases and J lost 10, with 16 bases in between. In germline, CDR1 is GTSNPN, CDR2 SVGIG (reference sequence). The CDR3 region is CACTSQGKSPLHF. The CDR3 DNA is TGTGCCTGCACAAGTCAGGGGAAGTCACCCCTCCACTTT.

This chain links TRBV10-2 with TRBJ1-2; D is ambiguous. The CDR3 is made up of 12 amino acids. The V and J ends lost 3 bases and 8 bases respectively, with 10 bases between them. Germline V CDR1 and CDR2: WSHSY, SAAADI. DNA of the CDR3: TGCGCCAGCAGTGAAGCACAGTTAGGCTACACCTTC. It translates to CASSEAQLGYTF.

This clonotype has only a few counts. The chain is built from TRBV20-1 and TRBJ1-1, with no clear D. The V gene's germline CDR1 is DFQATT and CDR2 SNEGSKA (reference sequence). The CDR3 is 11 amino acids. V lost 4 bases and J 5 bases, leaving 8 bases between the germline ends. For the CDR3, the DNA is TGCAGTGCTAAGGGAGGTACTGAAGCTTTCTTT. As protein: CSAKGGTEAFF.

This clonotype was counted at least ten times. The chain carries TRBV10-1 and TRBJ2-2, with a possible D match to TRBD2 (5 bases). Germline V gene sequence: CDR1 WNHNN, CDR2 SYGVQD (reference sequence). With 4 bases removed from V and 0 bases from J, the gap between germline ends came to 15 bases. The CDR3 is 17 amino acids. The CDR3 DNA is TGCGCCAGCAGTGGTCCGCCGGGATCCCCGAACACCGGGGAGCTGTTTTTT. As protein: CASSGPPGSPNTGELFF.

There are many counts of this clonotype. The chain is built from TRBV4-1 and TRBJ1-6; weak D call: TRBD1 (5 bases). Between the trimmed V and J ends, which lost 0 bases and 9 bases, there was a span of 12 bases. This CDR3 has 15 residues. In germline, CDR1 is MGHRA, CDR2 YSYEKL. CDR3 in DNA: TGCGCCAGCAGCCAAGACTCAGGGTTGGGTTCACCCCTCCACTTT. Encoded protein: CASSQDSGLGSPLHF.

The chain has TRBV2 and TRBJ1-4; D gene uncertain. Per germline, CDR1 SNHLY and CDR2 FYNNEI. The germline V and J ends were trimmed by 2 bases and 2 bases, with 6 bases remaining between them. The CDR3 is 14 amino acids. DNA of the CDR3: TGTGCCAGCAGTGAATCCAGGACTAATGAAAAACTGTTTTTT. Encoded protein: CASSESRTNEKLFF.

This clonotype was counted many times. DNA of the CDR3: TGCAGTGCTAGAGACCCCCGGACTAGCGCAAACGGTGGGGCCGGGGAGCTGTTTTTT. This gives the protein CSARDPRTSANGGAGELFF. The gene calls are TRBV20-1 and TRBJ2-2, with TRBD2 matching 9 bases. Germline V CDR1 and CDR2: DFQATT, SNEGSKA (reference sequence). The V and J ends lost 0 bases and 6 bases, in that order; junction bases with no gene match: 17. The CDR3 is 19 residues long.